The rows below give T cell receptor beta chains drawn from one sample of a study of control samples from healthy donors and cancer patients. Generated by immunoSEQ multiplex PCR, the TCRdb table keeps only in-frame clones and is missing some. The data contain about 170,000 clones, 91% of them singletons. The specimen sequenced was blood. The receptors stem from a woman in her 30s in good health. The CDR3 runs from the conserved cysteine through the conserved F or W. Not every row has a clone size; where given, it reads once, few, many or a size class.

clone_size,v_call,j_call,cdr3_aa
NA,TRBV5-1,TRBJ2-1,CASSLGGLYNEQFF
NA,TRBV6-4,TRBJ2-1,CATSRDYSYNEQFF
NA,TRBV5-6,TRBJ2-5,CASSRRQGETQYF
NA,TRBV7-9,TRBJ2-7,CASSARDSGTTYEQYF
NA,TRBV6-5,TRBJ2-1,CASSYASGTGDEQFF
once,TRBV19,TRBJ1-5,CASSHIAPNQPQHF
NA,TRBV4-2,TRBJ2-3,CASSQDGRYTDTQYF
NA,TRBV21-1,TRBJ1-1,CASSKKQGTEAFF
NA,TRBV7-3,TRBJ1-5,CASSLTRPIQGAEDQPQHF
NA,TRBV11-3,TRBJ2-2,CASSKGQSGGELFF
NA,TRBV11-3,TRBJ1-1,CASSRGTANTEAFF
NA,TRBV10-3,TRBJ2-2,CAIREGSNTGELFF
NA,TRBV12-3/TRBV12-4,TRBJ1-3,CASSFQGAYTIYF
NA,TRBV5-1,TRBJ2-1,CASRAGSSYNEQFF
NA,TRBV6-4,TRBJ2-3,CASSDSEADTQYF
many,TRBV6-5,TRBJ2-7,CASSYPDRYEQYF
NA,TRBV18,TRBJ1-3,CASRPPGGGGNTIYF
NA,TRBV7-6,TRBJ2-2,CASSLGGIGELFF
once,TRBV7-2,TRBJ2-3,CASSLAGLAGGSTDTQYF
NA,TRBV11-2,TRBJ2-7,CASSLVSSGSSYEQYF
NA,TRBV4-2,TRBJ2-5,CASSQGGTPQETQYF
NA,TRBV11-2,TRBJ1-6,CASSLGDRSNSPLHF